One and the same sample provided the 18 T cell receptor beta chains below, sequenced in a study of OX40 agonist ivuxolimab in advanced cancers. Profiled with immunoSEQ multiplex PCR; TCRdb holds only in-frame clones, not every one. The table has some 86,000 clones, roughly nine tenths seen once. Material: CD4+ or CD8+ T cells sorted from blood, obtained in a trial of the OX40 agonist ivuxolimab. The source of these receptors is an adult with an advanced solid tumor such as melanoma, head and neck, liver or kidney cancer.

CDR3 nucleotides: TGTGCCAGCAGCTACACCGGGGGCCAGCCTAGCAATCAGCCCCAGCATTTT. Amino acids: CASSYTGGQPSNQPQHF. The chain carries TRBV7-2 and TRBJ1-5, with a weak D call TRBD1 (6 bases). Trimming removed 4 bases at V and 0 bases at J, with 16 bases between. Germline CDR1 is SGHTA and CDR2 is FQGNSA. The CDR3 is 17 amino acids.

V gene TRBV2 combines with J gene TRBJ2-7, with TRBD1 matching over 7 bases. Per germline, CDR1 SNHLY and CDR2 FYNNEI. The CDR3 runs 12 residues. V was pared by 7 bases and J by 8 bases, with 8 bases of the junction left unmatched. The CDR3: CASTGETGKQYF. The CDR3 nucleotides read TGTGCCAGCACCGGGGAGACAGGGAAGCAGTACTTC.

The V gene is TRBV6-1, the J gene TRBJ2-1; 11 bases align to TRBD2. The CDR3 is made up of 15 amino acids. Trimming took 5 bases from V and 4 from J; bases not matched to a gene: 4. From germline, CDR1 is MNHNS and CDR2 SASEGT. The CDR3 region is CASSMTSGTYNEQFF. The CDR3 DNA follows: TGTGCCAGCAGTATGACTAGCGGGACTTACAATGAGCAGTTCTTC.

J is TRBJ2-7 and V is TRBV5-4, with 11 bases matching TRBD1. Trimming at V came to 4 bases and at J to 2 bases, leaving 5 bases not matched to a gene. The CDR3 covers 15 residues. CDR1 is SGHNT and CDR2 is YYREEE in the germline V gene (reference sequence). CDR3 nucleotide sequence: TGTGCCAGCAGCCCCGGGACAGGGGGAACCTACGAGCAGTACTTC. It yields the protein CASSPGTGGTYEQYF.

The rearrangement links TRBV27 to TRBJ2-1, with TRBD2 matching over 8 bases. This CDR3 is 15 amino acids long. Trimming took 2 bases from V and 9 from J; bases not matched to a gene: 9. The germline V gene has CDR1 MNHEY and CDR2 SMNVEV (reference sequence). CDR3 in amino acids: CASSLNGRAEGEQFF. The CDR3, as DNA: TGTGCCAGCAGTTTAAACGGGAGGGCCGAAGGTGAGCAGTTCTTC.

V gene TRBV28 combines with J gene TRBJ2-2, with TRBD1 identical over 12 bases. CDR1 is MDHEN, CDR2 SYDVKM, per germline. After removal of 4 bases from V and 9 bases from J, the junction contained 18 bases not matched to a gene. This CDR3 has 19 residues. For the CDR3, the DNA is TGTGCCAGCAGTTCACCGGGACAGGGGGCTTACGGGTCAATCCGGGAGCTGTTTTTT. This translates into CASSSPGQGAYGSIRELFF.

This clone turned up a few times. The chain combines TRBV5-4 with TRBJ2-5, with D perhaps TRBD2 (5 bases). The CDR3 has 13 amino acids. V lost 4 bases and J 6 bases, leaving 13 bases between the germline ends. Germline CDR1 reads SGHNT; CDR2 reads YYREEE (reference sequence). The CDR3 nucleotides are TGTGCCAGCAGCCCCGGTGGGGAGCAGACCCAGTACTTC. Translation: CASSPGGEQTQYF.

A few counts support this clone. The chain joins TRBV10-3 to TRBJ2-2, with 10 bases fitting TRBD1. Trimming cost V 2 bases and J 6 bases; bases outside gene matches: 3. The germline V gene encodes CDR1 ENHRY and CDR2 SYGVKD. The length of the CDR3 is 15 residues. This CDR3 is CAISEGQGGSGELFF. For the CDR3, the DNA is TGTGCCATCAGTGAGGGACAGGGGGGTTCCGGGGAGCTGTTTTTT.

This chain joins TRBV29-1 and TRBJ1-2, with D maybe TRBD1 (5 bases). The V gene's germline CDR1 is SQVTM and CDR2 ANQGSEA. The CDR3 covers 11 residues. Trimming took 7 bases from V and 6 from J, leaving 12 bases between them. This CDR3 reads CSGEGAHGYTF. As DNA, the CDR3 is TGCAGCGGAGAAGGGGCTCATGGCTACACCTTC.

The J gene is TRBJ2-2, the V gene TRBV4-1, with 16 bases fitting TRBD2. The V and J ends lost 3 bases and 4 bases, in that order; junction bases with no gene match: 8. In germline, CDR1 is MGHRA, CDR2 YSYEKL. There are 19 residues in the CDR3. This CDR3 reads CASSHSPGLAGGPTGELFF. In DNA, the CDR3 is TGCGCCAGCAGCCACTCACCGGGACTAGCGGGAGGGCCCACCGGGGAGCTGTTTTTT.

The chain is built from TRBV7-9 and TRBJ2-5; 11 positions match TRBD1. Germline lookup yields CDR1 SEHNR and CDR2 FQNEAQ (reference sequence). After removal of 5 bases from V and 3 bases from J, the junction contained 5 bases not matched to a gene. The CDR3 is 15 amino acids. As DNA, the CDR3 is TGTGCCAGCAGCCGTGGGACAGGGGGGGAAGAGACCCAGTACTTC. This translates into CASSRGTGGEETQYF.

A single count supports this clone. The rearrangement links TRBV7-3 to TRBJ1-5; D uncertain. The CDR3 loop spans 13 amino acids. Germline lookup yields CDR1 SGHTA and CDR2 FQGTGA. V was trimmed by 5 bases and J by 7 bases, leaving 12 bases between them. In DNA form, the CDR3 reads TGTGCCAGCAGCCCGCGAGGTGGACAGCCCCAGCATTTT. Amino acids: CASSPRGGQPQHF.

This sequence joins TRBV10-3 and TRBJ1-2; no firm D call. Germline V gene data show CDR1 as ENHRY and CDR2 as SYGVKD. V lost 3 bases to trimming and J lost 6 bases, with 11 bases between them. The CDR3 contains 13 residues. In DNA form, the CDR3 reads TGTGCCATCAGTGAAAAACTGGGTCATGGCTACACCTTC. Translation gives CAISEKLGHGYTF.

The chain has TRBV9 and TRBJ2-3, with TRBD2 matching over 16 bases. CDR3 length: 18 residues. V shed 0 bases, J shed 3 bases, and the junction held 4 bases outside the gene matches. The V gene's germline CDR1 is SGDLS and CDR2 YYNGEE. This CDR3 reads CASSVEGLAGGHTDTQYF. DNA for the CDR3: TGTGCCAGCAGCGTAGAGGGACTAGCGGGGGGGCATACAGATACGCAGTATTTT. The whole variable domain, filled in from reference TRBV9 and TRBJ2-3, reads DSGVTQTPKHLITATGQRVTLRCSPRSGDLSVYWYQQSLDQGLQFLIQYYNGEERAKGNILERFSAQQFPDLHSELNLSSLELGDSALYFCASSVEGLAGGHTDTQYFGPGTRLTVL.

The V gene is TRBV30, the J gene TRBJ1-5, with TRBD1 identical over 9 bases. The CDR3 has 15 residues. Germline V gene sequence: CDR1 GTSNPN, CDR2 SVGIG (reference sequence). Trimming at V came to 3 bases and at J to 2 bases, leaving 5 bases not matched to a gene. The CDR3 nucleotides read TGTGCCTGGAGGCCCGGGACAGGGCGCAATCAGCCCCAGCATTTT. Protein: CAWRPGTGRNQPQHF.

The V gene is TRBV4-3, the J gene TRBJ2-7; 9 nucleotides match TRBD1. Trimming took 4 bases from V and 0 from J; bases not matched to a gene: 4. The CDR3 has 15 residues. The germline gives CDR1 LGHNA, CDR2 YSLEER. The DNA for the CDR3 is TGCGCCAGCAGCCTTGGACAGGGGAGCTCCTACGAGCAGTACTTC. It is translated as CASSLGQGSSYEQYF.

The V call is TRBV7-2, the J call TRBJ2-1; TRBD1 is a possible D gene (5 bases). V lost 6 bases to trimming and J lost 9 bases, with 15 bases between them. Germline lookup yields CDR1 SGHTA and CDR2 FQGNSA. The CDR3 spans 13 residues. The CDR3 DNA is TGTGCCAGCAGTCAGACAGTTCACAGTGAGCAGTTCTTC. Amino acid sequence: CASSQTVHSEQFF.

V gene TRBV15 combines with J gene TRBJ2-2; TRBD2 aligns across 8 bases. Germline V lookup: CDR1 LNHNV, CDR2 YYDKDF (reference sequence). V was clipped by 5 bases and J by 4 bases; unmatched bases: 6. This CDR3 comprises 15 residues. CDR3 nucleotides: TGTGCCACCAGCTCCCTAGCGGGTGCCACCGGGGAGCTGTTTTTT. This encodes CATSSLAGATGELFF.